Listed here is a single T cell receptor beta chain. What it binds is not known. This CDR3 has 12 residues. Trimming removed 0 bases at V and 10 bases at J, with 4 bases between. Germline V CDR1 and CDR2: ENHRY, SYGVKD. This sample stems from a study of T cell responses to AZD1222 COVID-19 vaccine. Profiled with immunoSEQ multiplex PCR; TCRdb holds only in-frame clones, not every one. The repertoire holds fewer than 200,000 clones, with just over 90% as singletons. Study observations and caveats: White British ancestry dominated among donors, who included more females, and clonal diversity was possibly underestimated. Baseline serology detected seropositivity in only a handful of AZD1222 recipients.

This clonotype was obtained from an adult in good health. This specimen was peripheral blood, taken on day 0 of MenACWY control vaccination. The V gene is TRBV10-3, the J gene TRBJ1-6; D call uncertain. The DNA for the CDR3 is TGTGCCATCAGTGAGTCCGGGTCACCCCTCCACTTT. It is translated as CAISESGSPLHF.